This T cell receptor (beta chain) was observed in a study of T cells after yellow fever vaccination. In this sample, this clonotype turned up many times. Its cognate antigen is unknown. TCRdb reanalysed the 5' RACE reads using MiXCR and keeps one entry per CDR3 protein. Of over 300,000 distinct CDR3 sequences in the sample, roughly 4% were seen once. This CDR3 comprises 14 residues. The germline CDR1 and CDR2 sequences are MNHEY and SMNVEV (reference sequence). Trimming left V 2 bases short and J 8 bases short, with 15 bases between. Study-level findings and limits: Booster sampling recovered most clones from primary vaccination (under 98% CD4, over 75% CD8).

Sequencing used PBMCs, obtained 5 days after the yellow fever booster vaccination. The TCR comes from a man aged 18 to 30 who received the YFV17D yellow fever vaccine. The chain links TRBV27 to TRBJ1-1; D not resolved. The CDR3 loop is CASSLRGSVKEAFF. The CDR3 DNA follows: TGTGCCAGCAGTTTAAGAGGCAGCGTTAAGGAAGCTTTCTTT.